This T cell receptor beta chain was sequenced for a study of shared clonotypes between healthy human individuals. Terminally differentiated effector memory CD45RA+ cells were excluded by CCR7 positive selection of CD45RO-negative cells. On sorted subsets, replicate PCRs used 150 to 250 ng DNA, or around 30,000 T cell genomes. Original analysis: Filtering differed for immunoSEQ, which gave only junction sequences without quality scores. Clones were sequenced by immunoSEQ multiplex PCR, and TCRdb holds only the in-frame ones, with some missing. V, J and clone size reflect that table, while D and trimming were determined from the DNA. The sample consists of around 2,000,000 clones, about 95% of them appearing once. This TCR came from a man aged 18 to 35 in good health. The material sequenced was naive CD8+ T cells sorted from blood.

The CDR3 DNA reads as TGCAGCGTTGATGAGGGCCTTGACGTGACCCAGTACTTC. This encodes CSVDEGLDVTQYF. The rearrangement uses TRBV29-1 and TRBJ2-5; D is perhaps TRBD2 (5 bases). Trimming left V 3 bases short and J 7 bases short, with 15 bases between. Germline CDR1 reads SQVTM; CDR2 reads ANQGSEA. The CDR3 is 13 residues long.